The entry below gives a single T cell receptor beta chain sequence along with its context. The antigen is undetermined. CDR1 SGHAT and CDR2 FQNNGV come from the germline V gene. The CDR3 length is 15 residues. V was clipped by 1 base and J by 4 bases; unmatched bases: 2. The data belong to a study of T-cell memory formation after mild COVID-19. The study, taken as a whole, reports: Clones from the second wave (peaking day 37) had unconfirmed SARS-CoV-2 specificity. The finding that pre-infection memory included some responding clones suggested that cross-reactive memory joined.

MiXCR was run by TCRdb on the 5' RACE reads, yielding one entry per CDR3 protein. The repertoire holds about 150,000 distinct CDR3 sequences, 20% to 25% seen once, with around 24% in the top ten. The TCR was taken from an adult woman who had mild COVID-19 (a few samples of this study predate the infection). Cell type and time point are not known. This chain links TRBV11-2 with TRBJ2-2, with 8 bases identical to TRBD1. The source material was PBMCs or a T cell subset sorted from them (not recorded which). Written as DNA, the CDR3 is TGTGCCAGCAGCTTAGGGACAGGGAGCACCGGGGAGCTGTTTTTT. The encoded protein is CASSLGTGSTGELFF.